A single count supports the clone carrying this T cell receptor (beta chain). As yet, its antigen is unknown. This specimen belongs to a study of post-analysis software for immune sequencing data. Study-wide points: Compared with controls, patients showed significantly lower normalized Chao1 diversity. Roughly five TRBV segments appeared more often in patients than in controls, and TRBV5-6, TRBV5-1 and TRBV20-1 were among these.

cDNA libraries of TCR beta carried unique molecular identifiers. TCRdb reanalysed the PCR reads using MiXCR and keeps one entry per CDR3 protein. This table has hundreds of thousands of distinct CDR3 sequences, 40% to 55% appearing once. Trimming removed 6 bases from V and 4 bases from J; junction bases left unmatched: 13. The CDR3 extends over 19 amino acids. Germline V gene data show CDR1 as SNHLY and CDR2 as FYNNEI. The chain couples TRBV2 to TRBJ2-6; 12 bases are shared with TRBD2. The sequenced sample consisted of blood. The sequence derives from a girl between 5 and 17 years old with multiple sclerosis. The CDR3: CASRARSGTSGRGANVLTF. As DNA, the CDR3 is TGTGCCAGCAGAGCTAGATCCGGGACTAGCGGGCGGGGGGCCAACGTCCTGACTTTC.